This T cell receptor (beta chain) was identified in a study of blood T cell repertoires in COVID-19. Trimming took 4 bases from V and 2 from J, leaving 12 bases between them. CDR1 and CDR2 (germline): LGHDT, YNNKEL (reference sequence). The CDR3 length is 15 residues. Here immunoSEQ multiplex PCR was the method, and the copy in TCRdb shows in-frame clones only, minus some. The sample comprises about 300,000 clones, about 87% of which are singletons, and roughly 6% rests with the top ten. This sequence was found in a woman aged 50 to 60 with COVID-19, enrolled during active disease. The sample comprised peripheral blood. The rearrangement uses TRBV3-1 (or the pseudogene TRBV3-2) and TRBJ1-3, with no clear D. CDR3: CASSPRTGTGNTIYF. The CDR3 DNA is TGTGCCAGCAGCCCTCGTACCGGGACTGGAAACACCATATATTTT.